This entry features one T cell receptor beta chain sequence. This sample was included in a study of T cell responses to AZD1222 COVID-19 vaccine. There are 16 residues in the CDR3. CDR1 and CDR2 from the germline V gene are SGHAT and FQNNGV. The V segment lost 4 bases and the J segment 4 bases; nucleotides outside the gene matches: 10. Generated by immunoSEQ multiplex PCR, the TCRdb table keeps only in-frame clones and is missing some. This table has 75,000 to 80,000 clones, about nine tenths appearing once. The gene calls are TRBV11-2 and TRBJ1-1, with 9 nucleotides matching TRBD1. The input for sequencing was peripheral blood, taken 28 days after the second AZD1222 dose. The sequence was collected from an adult who received the AZD1222 COVID-19 vaccine. The CDR3 sequence is CASSWTGDIRGTEAFF. The CDR3, as DNA: TGTGCCAGCAGCTGGACAGGGGATATCAGGGGCACTGAAGCTTTCTTT.